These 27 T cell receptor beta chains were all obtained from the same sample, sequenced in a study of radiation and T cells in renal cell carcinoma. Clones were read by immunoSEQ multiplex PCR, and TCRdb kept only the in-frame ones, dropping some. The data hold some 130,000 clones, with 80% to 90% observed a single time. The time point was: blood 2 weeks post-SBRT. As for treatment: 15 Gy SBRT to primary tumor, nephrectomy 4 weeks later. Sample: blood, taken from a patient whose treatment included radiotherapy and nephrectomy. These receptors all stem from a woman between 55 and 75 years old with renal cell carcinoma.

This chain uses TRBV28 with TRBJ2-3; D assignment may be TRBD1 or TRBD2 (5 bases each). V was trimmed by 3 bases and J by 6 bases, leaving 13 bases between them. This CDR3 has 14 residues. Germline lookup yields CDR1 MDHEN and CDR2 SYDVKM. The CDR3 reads CASSFIVEGDTQYF. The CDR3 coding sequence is TGTGCCAGCAGTTTTATAGTCGAGGGGGATACGCAGTATTTT.

The CDR3 DNA is TGTGCCAGCAGCATTACAGGGTGGGAGCTGTTTTTT. Its protein product is CASSITGWELFF. J is TRBJ2-2 and V is TRBV7-2; TRBD1 might be the D (6 bases). The germline gives CDR1 SGHTA, CDR2 FQGNSA. The CDR3 contains 12 residues. V lost 5 bases and J lost 9, with 10 bases in between.

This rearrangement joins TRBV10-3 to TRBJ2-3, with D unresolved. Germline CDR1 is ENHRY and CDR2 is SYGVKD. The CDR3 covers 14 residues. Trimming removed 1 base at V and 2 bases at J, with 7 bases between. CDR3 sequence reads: CAISEWKVTDTQYF. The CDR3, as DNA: TGTGCCATCAGTGAGTGGAAGGTCACAGATACGCAGTATTTT.

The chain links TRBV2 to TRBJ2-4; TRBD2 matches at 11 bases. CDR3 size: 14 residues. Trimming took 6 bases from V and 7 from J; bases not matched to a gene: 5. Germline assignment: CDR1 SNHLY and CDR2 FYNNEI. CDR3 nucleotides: TGTGCCAGCAGACCGGGACTAGCGGCTAACATTCAGTACTTC. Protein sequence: CASRPGLAANIQYF.

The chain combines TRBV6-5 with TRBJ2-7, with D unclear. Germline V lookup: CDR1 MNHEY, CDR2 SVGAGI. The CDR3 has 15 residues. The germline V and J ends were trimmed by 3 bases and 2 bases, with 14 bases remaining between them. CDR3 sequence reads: CASSYPSGSTYEQYF. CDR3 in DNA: TGTGCCAGCAGTTATCCCTCCGGGTCCACCTACGAGCAGTACTTC.

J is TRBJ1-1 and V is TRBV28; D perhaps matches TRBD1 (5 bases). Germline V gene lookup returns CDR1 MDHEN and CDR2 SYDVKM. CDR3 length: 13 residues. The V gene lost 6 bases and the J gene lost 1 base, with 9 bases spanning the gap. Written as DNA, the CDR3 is TGTGCCAGCAGCTTTGACAGGAACACTGAAGCTTTCTTT. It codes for CASSFDRNTEAFF.

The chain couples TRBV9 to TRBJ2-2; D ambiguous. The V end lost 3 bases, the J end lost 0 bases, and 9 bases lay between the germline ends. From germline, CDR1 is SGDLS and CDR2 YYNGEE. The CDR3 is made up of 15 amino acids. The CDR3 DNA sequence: TGTGCCAGCAGCGCCACAAACGCGAACACCGGGGAGCTGTTTTTT. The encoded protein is CASSATNANTGELFF.

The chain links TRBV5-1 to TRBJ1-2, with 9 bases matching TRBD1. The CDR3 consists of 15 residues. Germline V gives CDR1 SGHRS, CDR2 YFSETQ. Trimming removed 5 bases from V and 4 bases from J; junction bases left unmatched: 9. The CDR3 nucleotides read TGCGCCAGCAGTTTTGACGCGGGACAGGGCTATGGCTACACCTTC. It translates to CASSFDAGQGYGYTF.

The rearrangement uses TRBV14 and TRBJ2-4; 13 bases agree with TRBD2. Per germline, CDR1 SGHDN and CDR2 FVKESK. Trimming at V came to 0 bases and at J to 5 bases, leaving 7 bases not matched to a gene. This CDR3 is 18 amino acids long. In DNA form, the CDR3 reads TGTGCCAGCAGCCAAGAGGGGGGACTAGCGGGGACACAAAACATTCAGTACTTC. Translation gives CASSQEGGLAGTQNIQYF.

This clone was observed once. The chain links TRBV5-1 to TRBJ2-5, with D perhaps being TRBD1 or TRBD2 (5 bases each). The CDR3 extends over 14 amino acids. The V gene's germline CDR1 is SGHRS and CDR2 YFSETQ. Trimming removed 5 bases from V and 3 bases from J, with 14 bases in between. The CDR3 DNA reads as TGCGCCAGCAGTAATCCGGGGCCAGAAGAGACCCAGTACTTC. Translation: CASSNPGPEETQYF.

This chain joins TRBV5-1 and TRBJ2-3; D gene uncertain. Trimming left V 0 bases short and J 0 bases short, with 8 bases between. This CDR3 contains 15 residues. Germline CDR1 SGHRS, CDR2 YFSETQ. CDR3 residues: CASSLAARSTDTQYF. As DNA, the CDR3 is TGCGCCAGCAGCTTGGCCGCACGGAGCACAGATACGCAGTATTTT. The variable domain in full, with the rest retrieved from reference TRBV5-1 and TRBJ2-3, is KAGVTQTPRYLIKTRGQQVTLSCSPISGHRSVSWYQQTPGQGLQFLFEYFSETQRNKGNFPGRFSGRQFSNSRSEMNVSTLELGDSALYLCASSLAARSTDTQYFGPGTRLTVL.

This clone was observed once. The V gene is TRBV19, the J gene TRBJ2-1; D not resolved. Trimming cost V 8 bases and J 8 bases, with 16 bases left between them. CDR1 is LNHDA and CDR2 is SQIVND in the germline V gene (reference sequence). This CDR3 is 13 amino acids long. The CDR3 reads CASSTSFSDEQFF. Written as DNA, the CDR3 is TGTGCCAGTTCTACGAGTTTCAGCGATGAGCAGTTCTTC.

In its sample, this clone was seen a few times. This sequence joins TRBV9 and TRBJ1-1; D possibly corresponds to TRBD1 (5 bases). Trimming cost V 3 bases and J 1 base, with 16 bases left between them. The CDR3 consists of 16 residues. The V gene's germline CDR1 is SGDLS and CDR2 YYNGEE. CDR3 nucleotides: TGTGCCAGCAGCGCCCGGGACGACCTAAAGAACACTGAAGCTTTCTTT. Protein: CASSARDDLKNTEAFF.

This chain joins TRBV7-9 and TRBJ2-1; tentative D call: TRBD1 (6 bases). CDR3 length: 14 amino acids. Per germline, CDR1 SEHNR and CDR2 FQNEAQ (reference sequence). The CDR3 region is CAGTGDTGWGEQFF. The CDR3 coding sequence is TGTGCAGGAACCGGAGACACAGGGTGGGGTGAGCAGTTCTTC.

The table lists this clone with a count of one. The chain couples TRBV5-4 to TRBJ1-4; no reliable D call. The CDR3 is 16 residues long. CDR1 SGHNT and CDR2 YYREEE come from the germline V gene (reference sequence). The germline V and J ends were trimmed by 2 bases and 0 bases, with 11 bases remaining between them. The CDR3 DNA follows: TGTGCCAGCAGCTTCAAATACAGTGCAACTAATGAAAAACTGTTTTTT. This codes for CASSFKYSATNEKLFF.

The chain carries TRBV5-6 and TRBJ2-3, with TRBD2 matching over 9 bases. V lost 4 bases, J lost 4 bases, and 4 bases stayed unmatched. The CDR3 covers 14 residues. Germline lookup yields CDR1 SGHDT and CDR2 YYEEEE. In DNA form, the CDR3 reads TGTGCCAGCAGCACGGGACTAGCAGCAGATACGCAGTATTTT. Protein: CASSTGLAADTQYF.

This CDR3 reads CASSLVGLDNYGYTF. The CDR3 nucleotides are TGCGCCAGCAGCTTGGTAGGGCTCGATAACTATGGCTACACCTTC. The chain joins TRBV5-1 to TRBJ1-2; no firm D call. The germline V gene has CDR1 SGHRS and CDR2 YFSETQ. V was cut by 0 bases and J by 1 base, with 10 bases left in between. The CDR3 extends over 15 amino acids.

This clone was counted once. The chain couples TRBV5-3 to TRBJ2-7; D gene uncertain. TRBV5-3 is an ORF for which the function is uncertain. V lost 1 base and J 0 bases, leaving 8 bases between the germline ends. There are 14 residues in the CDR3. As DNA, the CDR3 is TGTGCCAGAAGCTTGAGACACCGCTCCTACGAGCAGTACTTC. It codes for CARSLRHRSYEQYF.

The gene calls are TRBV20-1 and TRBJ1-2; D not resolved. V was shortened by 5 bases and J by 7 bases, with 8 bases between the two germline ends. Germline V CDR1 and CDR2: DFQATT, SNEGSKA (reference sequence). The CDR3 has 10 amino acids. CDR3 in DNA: TGCAGTGCTCTCCGACTTGGCTACACCTTC. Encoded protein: CSALRLGYTF.

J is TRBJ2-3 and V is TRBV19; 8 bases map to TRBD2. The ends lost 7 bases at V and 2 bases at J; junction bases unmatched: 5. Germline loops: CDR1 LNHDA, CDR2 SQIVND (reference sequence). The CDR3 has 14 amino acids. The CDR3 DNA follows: TGTGCCAGTAAGGAGCGGGGGAACACAGATACGCAGTATTTT. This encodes CASKERGNTDTQYF.

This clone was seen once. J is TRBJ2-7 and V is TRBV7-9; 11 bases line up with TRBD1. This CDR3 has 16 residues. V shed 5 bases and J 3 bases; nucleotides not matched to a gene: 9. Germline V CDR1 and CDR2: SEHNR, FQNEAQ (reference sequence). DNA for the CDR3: TGTGCCAGCAGCACTGCACCGGGACAGGGGGACTACGAGCAGTACTTC. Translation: CASSTAPGQGDYEQYF.

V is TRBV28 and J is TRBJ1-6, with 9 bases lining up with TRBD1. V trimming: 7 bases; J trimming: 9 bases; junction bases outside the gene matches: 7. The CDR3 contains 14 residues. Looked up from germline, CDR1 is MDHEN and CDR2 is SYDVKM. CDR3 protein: CASIRDRGSSPLHF. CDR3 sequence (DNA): TGTGCCAGCATCCGAGACAGGGGGAGTTCACCCCTCCACTTT.

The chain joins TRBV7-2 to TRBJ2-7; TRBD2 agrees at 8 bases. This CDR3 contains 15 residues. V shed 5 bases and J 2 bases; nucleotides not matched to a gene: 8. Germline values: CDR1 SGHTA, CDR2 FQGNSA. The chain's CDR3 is CASSPLGTSPYEQYF. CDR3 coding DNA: TGTGCCAGCAGCCCGCTGGGGACTAGTCCCTACGAGCAGTACTTC.

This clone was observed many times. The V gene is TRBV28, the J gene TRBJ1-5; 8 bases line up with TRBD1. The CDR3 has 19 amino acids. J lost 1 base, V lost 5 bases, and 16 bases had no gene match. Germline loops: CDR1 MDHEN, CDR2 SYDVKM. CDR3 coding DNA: TGTGCCAGCAGTCCTATAGGACAGGGAAAAAGGATAAGCAATCAGCCCCAGCATTTT. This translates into CASSPIGQGKRISNQPQHF.

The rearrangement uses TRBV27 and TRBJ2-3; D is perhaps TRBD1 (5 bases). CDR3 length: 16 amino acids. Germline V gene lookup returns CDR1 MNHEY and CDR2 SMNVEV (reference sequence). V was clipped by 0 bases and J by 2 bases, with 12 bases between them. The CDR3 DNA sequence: TGTGCCAGCAGTTTATCGGGGCAGGTATTCACAGATACGCAGTATTTT. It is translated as CASSLSGQVFTDTQYF.

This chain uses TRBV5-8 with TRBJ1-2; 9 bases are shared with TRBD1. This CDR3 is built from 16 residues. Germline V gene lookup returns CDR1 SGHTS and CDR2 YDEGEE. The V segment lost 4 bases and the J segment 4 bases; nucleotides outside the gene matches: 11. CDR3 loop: CASSQGTGQPVYGYTF. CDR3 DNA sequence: TGTGCCAGCAGCCAAGGGACAGGGCAACCCGTCTATGGCTACACCTTC.

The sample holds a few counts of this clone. Here the CDR3 reads CASSQDQGAGNTIYF. The CDR3 DNA reads as TGCGCCAGCAGCCAAGATCAAGGGGCTGGAAACACCATATATTTT. The chain couples TRBV4-1 to TRBJ1-3; perhaps TRBD1 as D (5 bases). V was cut by 0 bases and J by 2 bases, with 8 bases left in between. The CDR3 covers 15 residues. The germline gives CDR1 MGHRA, CDR2 YSYEKL.